The clone carrying this T cell receptor (beta chain) was detected many times. Looked up from germline, CDR1 is MNHEY and CDR2 is SVGAGI. Trimming stripped 0 bases from V and 6 bases from J, with 5 bases between. This CDR3 spans 13 amino acids. The source of the sample is a study of response to subunit inactivated influenza vaccine. One entry per CDR3 protein, called by TCRdb with MiXCR from the RT-PCR reads. The data show over 150,000 distinct CDR3 sequences, roughly a tenth seen once. The chain carries TRBV6-5 and TRBJ2-2; D uncertain. The sequence was collected from a man between 50 and 59 years old who received an inactivated influenza vaccine. Specimen: non-naive T cells sorted from PBMCs, collected more than 35 days after vaccination. The DNA for the CDR3 is TGTGCCAGCAGTTACTCGATCCCCGGGGAGCTGTTTTTT. It encodes CASSYSIPGELFF.